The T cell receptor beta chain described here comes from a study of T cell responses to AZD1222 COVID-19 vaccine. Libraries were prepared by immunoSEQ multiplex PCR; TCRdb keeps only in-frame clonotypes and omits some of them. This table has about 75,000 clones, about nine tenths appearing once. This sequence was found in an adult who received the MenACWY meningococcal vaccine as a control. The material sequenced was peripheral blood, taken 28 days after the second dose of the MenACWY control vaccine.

CDR3: CASSYRDRGIYEQYF. For the CDR3, the DNA is TGTGCCAGCAGTTACCGGGACAGGGGTATTTACGAGCAGTACTTC. The J gene is TRBJ2-7, the V gene TRBV6-2 or TRBV6-3; 10 nucleotides agree with TRBD1. The J segment lost 4 bases and the V segment lost 2 bases, leaving 5 bases of the junction unmatched. This CDR3 spans 15 amino acids. Germline V lookup: CDR1 MNHEY, CDR2 SVGEGT.